What follows is one TCR beta chain and its context. Its antigen is as yet unknown. The data derive from a study of CD8+ T cells in alopecia areata. Study background: Tofacitinib was taken orally by treated patients, and the dose was 5 to 10 mg twice daily.

Trimming left V 2 bases short and J 2 bases short, with 11 bases between. The CDR3 extends over 14 amino acids. The germline gives CDR1 GTSNPN, CDR2 SVGIG (reference sequence). Stated treatment: oral pan-JAK inhibitor, 5-10 mg twice daily. The investigators collected lesional scalp punch biopsies and peripheral blood from alopecia areata patients. General observations from the study: In scalp and blood, many expanded lesional clones persisted during tofacitinib. Especially in alopecia totalis/universalis, lesional scalp showed greater clonality than normal scalp did.

cDNA prepared by RNA extraction and subsequent reverse transcription served as the template for sequencing. This table comes from immunoSEQ multiplex PCR, and its TCRdb copy is limited to in-frame clones, with some not included. Here the sample spans some 170,000 clones, about 53% being singletons. Specimen: CD8+ T cells sorted from blood, collected at week 24, from a patient treated with tofacitinib. The chain joins TRBV30 to TRBJ2-3; unclear D gene. The receptor comes from a human donor with alopecia areata. The CDR3 DNA follows: TGTGCCTGGAGTCAGTCTTTTCTCACAGATACGCAGTATTTT. Translated, it gives CAWSQSFLTDTQYF.